The TCR beta chain described here comes from a study of blood T cells in healthy people across ages (dated by TCRdb to about 2015). A note on the overall study: In model experiments, roughly one uniquely barcoded TCR beta cDNA molecule per two T cells was captured by template switching. Age-related changes in TCR beta repertoire diversity were measured in the study by deep sequencing normalized with unique cDNA molecular identifiers. Donors were grouped into four age groups: young (average roughly 15 years), middle-aged (around 39), aged (62) and long-lived (around 80). To avoid experimental bias, donors of different ages were distributed randomly across sequencing lanes. Two additional independent replicas of 1 million unique cDNA reads from the same blood draw were analyzed for two donors (one aged 18 to 29 and one aged 80 or older).

What the study reported, not specific to this receptor: Compared with the aged group, more naive CD4+ T cells, fewer expanded clones and increased TCR diversity were shown by the long-lived group, suggesting age selection. Because the CMV infection status of the donors was unknown, age-related changes in expanded clonotypes may potentially have been confounded. Estimates of total diversity from one million sequenced T cells were regarded as lower bounds and underestimates. Observed TCR beta diversity correlated strongly with the percentage of naive T cells measured by flow cytometry. As age increased, observed TCR beta diversity per million T cells dropped in a roughly linear way, and a significant reduction was already evident by age 40. Bulk unsorted PBMC profiling prevented conclusive comparison of naive and antigen-experienced compartments.

The donors were roughly 39 Caucasian individuals from Russia, aged roughly 6 to 100 years, who were systemically healthy. Approximately 9 milliliters of peripheral blood were collected from each donor into EDTA-treated Vacutainer tubes. Ficoll-Paque density-gradient centrifugation was used to isolate PBMCs, with at least 7 million obtained per sample. Trizol reagent was used to extract total RNA from PBMCs, with at least 5.5 micrograms per sample. For every donor, flow cytometry on a PBMC aliquot measured the percentage of naive CD45RAhigh/CD27high T cells. Library preparation was by 5' RACE. The sample was run on an Illumina HiSeq 2500. A second PCR of about 7 to 12 cycles was performed with a sample-barcoded 5' primer and a J-beta primer mix. A template-switch 5' adaptor carrying 12 random nucleotides introduced a unique molecular identifier onto each TCR beta cDNA molecule. Each sample yielded at least 2.5 million CDR3-containing paired-end reads. All of the RNA was converted into first-strand cDNA using the Mint cDNA synthesis kit, with a TRBC-specific oligonucleotide serving as the primer. Following uracil-DNA glycosylase treatment, a first 18-cycle PCR with universal primers M1SS and BC2_uni_R was performed on all cDNA. Turning to the authors' computational methods: Normalization of each sample was performed by random selection of 1 million high-quality reads, each carrying a distinct molecular identifier. Reads with shared molecular identifiers were discarded instead of being binned into consensus sequences. CDR3 identification, clonotype clustering and error correction used MiTCR with a Q25 quality threshold and the strictest error-elimination algorithm. A nonparametric unseen species model with Euler transformation was used to estimate a lower bound on total TCR beta diversity. TCRdb applied fastp at Q25 and MiXCR to the public reads, then kept only in-frame beta chains. Each entry merges the rows of one CDR3 protein and shows their most common DNA and genes. The V and J calls were determined by TCRdb, not by the authors. The sample profile shows roughly 1.4 million distinct CDR3 sequences; around 59% of them were found once. The ten largest make up about 6.3% of the sample.

Of note for this clonotype: The clone's antigen remains unknown. No qualities accompany the bases; no much larger clone lies one base away.

The junction shows trimming of 6 bases on V and 2 bases on J, and the gene matches do not reach 12 bases of it. Reading from cysteine to phenylalanine, the CDR3 counts 16 amino acids. Of all the DNA, just the CDR3 is kept, 48 bases in frame from base 1. CDR1 and CDR2 (KGHSH, LQKENI) derive from the germline V gene. The source of this sequence is a man in his late teens or twenties in good health. Specimen: blood. This chain joins TRBV18 to TRBJ1-1, with TRBD1 identical over 7 junction bases. The CDR3 region: CASSIDRDFLNTEAFF. The nucleotides read TGTGCCAGCTCGATTGACAGGGATTTCCTTAACACTGAAGCTTTCTTT. The reference TRBV18 and TRBJ1-1 proteins fill in what lies around the CDR3, so the full variable domain reads NAGVMQNPRHLVRRRGQEARLRCSPMKGHSHVYWYRQLPEEGLKFMVYLQKENIIDESGMPKERFSAEFPKEGPSILRIQQVVRGDSAAYFCASSIDRDFLNTEAFFGQGTRLTVV.